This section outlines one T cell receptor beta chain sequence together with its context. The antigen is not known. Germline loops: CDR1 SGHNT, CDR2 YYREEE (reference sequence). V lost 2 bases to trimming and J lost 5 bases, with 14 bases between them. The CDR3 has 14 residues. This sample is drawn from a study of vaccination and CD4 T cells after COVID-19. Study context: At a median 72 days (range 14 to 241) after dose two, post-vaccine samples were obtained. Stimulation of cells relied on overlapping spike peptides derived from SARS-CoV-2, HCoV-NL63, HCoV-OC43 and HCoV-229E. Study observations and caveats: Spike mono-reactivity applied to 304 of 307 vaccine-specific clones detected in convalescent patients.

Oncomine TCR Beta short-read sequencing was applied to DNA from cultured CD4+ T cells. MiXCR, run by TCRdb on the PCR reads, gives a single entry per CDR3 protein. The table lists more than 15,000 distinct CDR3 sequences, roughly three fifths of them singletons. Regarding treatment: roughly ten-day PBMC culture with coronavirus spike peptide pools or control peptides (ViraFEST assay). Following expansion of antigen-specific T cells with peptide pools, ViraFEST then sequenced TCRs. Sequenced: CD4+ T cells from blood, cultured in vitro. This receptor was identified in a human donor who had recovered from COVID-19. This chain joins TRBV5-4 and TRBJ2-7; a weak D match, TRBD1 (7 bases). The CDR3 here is CASSFRGDSDEQYF. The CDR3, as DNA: TGTGCCAGCAGCTTCAGGGGGGATTCAGACGAGCAGTACTTC.